This note documents a single TCR beta chain sequence. Its recognized antigen is unknown. Per-base qualities were not stored, and no clone one base away is much larger. The study excluded patients with uncontrolled infections, other autoimmune diseases, pregnancy or lactation. Diagnoses were based on clinical symptoms, serum thyroxine and TRAb, thyroid ultrasound and orbital computed tomography. Total RNA was extracted using Trizol reagent, and RNA quality was assessed on an Agilent 2100 Bioanalyzer. This sample is drawn from a study of T cells in Graves' hyperthyroidism and ophthalmopathy (dated by TCRdb to the late 2010s). Describing the broader study: A discovery cohort of roughly 96 patients, 43 with Graves' ophthalmopathy and under 60 with stable Graves' hyperthyroidism, was used to find distinguishing TCR V-J signatures. Whether ophthalmopathy could be predicted prospectively was tested in an independent validation cohort made up of about 20 hyperthyroidism patients plus 17 patients who later progressed to ophthalmopathy. The roughly 100 discovery patients were randomly split 7:3 into training and test sets. In addition, the study compared T-cell repertoires in thyroid tissue and in blood from five to seven Graves' hyperthyroidism patients. After blood sampling, hyperthyroidism patients were treated with methimazole at a starting dose of 30 mg daily, and ophthalmopathy patients were treated with high-dose intravenous methylprednisolone. TCR Vbeta CDR3 sequencing of 120 to 150 peripheral blood samples (over 40 ophthalmopathy, 75 or so hyperthyroidism and roughly 17 progressor patients) is reported in the paper.

V sheds 3 bases and J sheds 2 bases, leaving 11 bases between their ends. The CDR3 holds 15 amino acids from the cysteine to the phenylalanine. The only DNA kept is the CDR3, 45 bases in frame from the first base. The research as a whole found: Sample size was not statistically predetermined, and blinding of investigators to group allocation was not performed. During validation, the model predicted progression to ophthalmopathy a median of approximately 7 months ahead of onset, with 60% to 71% sensitivity and almost 75% specificity. Most expanded thyroid clonotypes (frequency above 0.001) were also detected in blood, a finding suggesting that blood repertoires may reflect thyroid immune responses. In cross-validation, a model built on a 13 V-J signature told ophthalmopathy apart from stable hyperthyroidism with over 85% sensitivity and about 81% specificity, and in testing the same model reached 80%/75%.

TCR beta CDR3 regions were amplified from RNA transcripts. For the first round of RT-PCR on the TCR CDR3, the HTBI primer set was used together with the Qiagen OneStep RT-PCR kit. Libraries were constructed in a second round of multiplex PCR, after which size selection and purification were performed. Sequencing of the libraries was done on an Illumina HiSeq2000 using paired-end 100 bp reads. In the authors' own workflow: Raw data were processed with SOAPnuke, discarding reads with adapters, uncalled bases, mean Phred below 15, or no exact constant-primer or identifier match. COPE v1.2.5 was used to merge high-quality paired reads, and clonotypes were defined as unique nucleotide sequences. Clonotypes were aligned to IMGT TRBV, TRBD and TRBJ reference segments using MiTCR v1.1. Analysis was restricted to V-J combinations with a frequency above 0.0001, which covered 99.2% of repertoires. A TCS score was defined as the ratio between F50 (clonal expansion) and ExV (chaos), using BLOSUM62-based TCRdist between CDR3 peptides within each V-J. Welch's t-statistics and random forest reduced roughly 500 V-J features to under 15, which were used in a naive Bayes classifier (R e1071). Thyroid-blood repertoire similarity was quantified with the Morisita-Horn index. TCRdb itself trimmed the public reads at Q25 with fastp, ran MiXCR and retained productive beta chains. Rows are combined by CDR3 protein, so each entry shows the most common genes and DNA. In this record, the V and J calls reflect TCRdb's handling and not the investigators' own analysis. Within this sample are 660,000 or so distinct CDR3 sequences, with 45% of them counted one time only. Roughly 6.5% of the sample rests with the top ten.

This sequence was found in an adult man with Graves' disease, either hyperthyroidism or ophthalmopathy (not recorded which). The sample comprised peripheral blood or thyroid tissue (not recorded which). This chain is built from TRBV12-3 or TRBV12-4 and TRBJ1-5; the D region possibly corresponds to TRBD1 (5 bases align). For the CDR3, the sequence is CASSFGALGNQPQHF. In nucleotides, the sequence is TGTGCCAGCAGTTTCGGGGCTCTGGGCAATCAGCCCCAGCATTTT.